A selection of T cell receptor beta chains follows, all from one sample in a study of shared clonotypes between healthy human individuals. Here immunoSEQ multiplex PCR was the method, and the copy in TCRdb shows in-frame clones only, minus some. The repertoire holds roughly 2.2 million clones, roughly 92% seen once, with more than 0.35% in the top ten. The sample taken for sequencing was naive CD4+ T cells from PBMCs. The receptor source for this set is a man between 18 and 29 years old in good health. Some clones in this sample may be carry-over from other donors' samples. Each CDR3 is given with its conserved first and last residue. A D gene is named only where the DNA matches it firmly. A row's size may be missing; if present it is once, few, many or a size class.

16,TRBJ2-7,.,TRBD1,TRBV4-1,CASSQGPGQPPYEQYF,TGCGCCAGCAGCCAGGGACCGGGACAGCCCCCCTACGAGCAGTACTTC
14,TRBJ1-1,.,.,TRBV28,CASSFGVRGTEAFF,TGTGCCAGCAGTTTCGGGGTCCGTGGGACTGAAGCTTTCTTT
16,TRBJ1-5,.,.,TRBV28,CASRPGTGHRNQPQHF,TGTGCCAGCAGGCCCGGGACGGGCCATCGCAATCAGCCCCAGCATTTT
14,TRBJ2-7,.,TRBD1,TRBV10-2,CASIPGQASYEQYF,TGCGCCAGCATCCCGGGACAGGCTTCCTACGAGCAGTACTTC
17,TRBJ1-3,.,.,TRBV5-1,CASSSQAMLPSGNTIYF,TGCGCCAGCAGCTCTCAGGCCATGTTACCCTCTGGAAACACCATATATTTT
12,TRBJ1-1,.,.,TRBV6-5,CASSHRDTEAFF,TGTGCCAGCAGCCACAGAGACACTGAAGCTTTCTTT
17,TRBJ2-4,.,.,TRBV4-1,CASSQEGPLRAKNIQYF,TGCGCCAGCAGCCAAGAGGGACCTCTTCGCGCCAAAAACATTCAGTACTTC
14,TRBJ1-1,once,.,TRBV5-1,CASSLNRRSTEAFF,TGCGCCAGCAGCTTGAACAGGCGGAGCACTGAAGCTTTCTTT
14,TRBJ1-2,.,.,TRBV18,CASSKGQGDYGYTF,TGTGCCAGCTCAAAGGGGCAGGGCGACTATGGCTACACCTTC
17,TRBJ1-5,.,.,TRBV28,CASSPPRVLLSNQPQHF,TGTGCCAGCAGCCCCCCCAGGGTCCTTCTTAGCAATCAGCCCCAGCATTTT
16,TRBJ2-7,.,TRBD1,TRBV4-2,CASSLAVRTGTYEQYF,TGTGCCAGCAGCCTGGCTGTAAGGACAGGGACCTACGAGCAGTACTTC
11,TRBJ2-1,.,.,TRBV30,CASSGLSEQFF,TGTGCCTCCTCTGGATTATCTGAGCAGTTCTTC
13,TRBJ2-1,.,TRBD1,TRBV5-1,CASSVGTGNEQFF,TGCGCCAGCAGCGTCGGGACAGGCAATGAGCAGTTCTTC
14,TRBJ1-4,.,.,TRBV18,CASSPPDGNEKLFF,TGTGCCAGCTCACCCCCGGACGGTAATGAAAAACTGTTTTTT
14,TRBJ2-7,.,.,TRBV5-1,CASSWDFYSYEQYF,TGCGCCAGCAGCTGGGACTTCTACTCCTACGAGCAGTACTTC
17,TRBJ1-2,.,.,TRBV7-8,CASSLVGWNTEDYGYTF,TGTGCCAGCAGCTTAGTAGGGTGGAATACGGAGGACTATGGCTACACCTTC
16,TRBJ2-1,.,TRBD2,TRBV19,CASSLYSGASGSEQFF,TGTGCCAGTAGTTTATATTCCGGGGCTAGCGGGTCTGAGCAGTTCTTC